This T cell receptor beta chain was sequenced in a study of blood T cell repertoires in COVID-19. The overall study: COVID-19 samples collected from the United States, Italy and Spain covered acute and convalescent phases.

Researchers sorted participants into cohorts using their self-reported clinical history. Two negative PCRs, clearance, or symptom resolution characterized the recovered Cohort 3 donors. In the study's own analysis: Quantification of nucleated cells was approximated via reference gene primer amplification. Repertoires were generated with immunoSEQ multiplex PCR, while TCRdb's copy carries only in-frame clones and drops some. The V and J calls and clone size were taken over from that table, and D and trimming were inferred from the DNA. The repertoire holds approximately 200,000 clones, with 70% to 90% as singletons. CDR1 is LGHNA, CDR2 YSLEER, per germline. This CDR3 is built from 16 residues. The germline V and J ends were trimmed by 8 bases and 0 bases, with 14 bases remaining between them.

V usage is TRBV4-3 and J usage is TRBJ1-6; D possibly corresponds to TRBD1 (5 bases). This TCR was recovered from a man aged 25 to 40 who had recovered from COVID-19. The sequenced material came from PBMCs or T cells enriched from blood (not recorded which). The CDR3 here is CASQGDQSSYNSPLHF. The CDR3 region has the DNA TGCGCCAGCCAGGGTGATCAAAGCTCCTATAATTCACCCCTCCACTTT.